This TCR beta chain comes out of a study of glioma-infiltrating T cells after dendritic cell vaccination. Background on the study: Dendritic cell vaccination trial patients had either newly diagnosed or recurrent glioblastoma.

Time point noted: after dendritic cell vaccination, including at tumor progression/relapse. Before vaccination, two weeks after the third vaccination, and at progression, PBMC were collected. Input was 2 to 2.5 ug genomic DNA, or all available if less. The assay was immunoSEQ multiplex PCR, and TCRdb's table has in-frame clones only and misses some. The data contain 100,000 to 120,000 clones, around 87% of them seen just once; the ten biggest clones take up 2.5% to 3%. Germline CDR1 is SGDLS and CDR2 is YYNGEE. J lost 1 base, V lost 2 bases, and 3 bases had no gene match. The CDR3 runs 15 residues. V and J are TRBV9 and TRBJ2-3, with 8 positions matching TRBD2. The receptor was derived from a human donor with glioblastoma. Sequenced here: blood, sampled after dendritic cell vaccination. The CDR3 reads CASSVVSGGTDTQYF. DNA for the CDR3: TGTGCCAGCAGCGTGGTTAGCGGGGGCACAGATACGCAGTATTTT.